This T cell receptor (beta chain) was documented in a study of blood T cell repertoires in COVID-19. Study context: Specimens from acute and convalescent COVID-19 originated in the United States, Italy and Spain. From T cells, B-cell-depleted T cells, or PBMCs came the material, which was cDNA or gDNA.

How the authors handled the data: From reference gene primer amplification, estimates of nucleated cell counts were derived. Only in-frame clones appear in the TCRdb table, and some are missing; sequencing was by immunoSEQ multiplex PCR. Clone size and the V and J calls come from that table; the DNA yielded D and trimming. The sample records around 130,000 clones, almost 85% being singletons. This CDR3 is 15 amino acids long. CDR1 is SSHAT and CDR2 is FNYEAQ in the germline V gene (reference sequence). V gave up 2 bases and J gave up 6 bases; unmatched junction bases: 5. Sample: peripheral blood. This sequence joins TRBV7-7 and TRBJ2-1; TRBD1 agrees at 9 bases. The source is a man between 60 and 75 years old with acute or convalescent COVID-19. As DNA, the CDR3 is TGTGCCAGCAGCTTAACAGGGGGCGTAGGCAATGAGCAGTTCTTC. It yields the protein CASSLTGGVGNEQFF.